The entry below gives a single T cell receptor (beta chain) sequence along with its context. An end of the junction does not agree with germline; a read error may underlie this. Primers used in a second PCR of roughly 6 to 11 cycles were a sample-barcoded 5' primer and a J-beta primer mix. Each cDNA molecule was tagged by a template-switch adaptor with 12 random nucleotides. MiXCR, applied by TCRdb to the 5' RACE reads, yields one record per CDR3 protein. The sample has about 650,000 distinct CDR3 sequences, about 32% seen once. This sample is drawn from a study of blood T cells in healthy people across ages. The CDR3 loop spans 16 amino acids. The germline V gene encodes CDR1 MNHNS and CDR2 SASEGT.

The TCR sequence derives from an elderly woman in good health. Source material: blood. J is TRBJ1-1 and V is TRBV6-1; D might be TRBD1 (5 bases). CDR3 in DNA: TGTGCCAGCAGCAACCCGGTGGGGCGGGTGAACACTGAAGCTTTTTTT. Translating gives CASSNPVGRVNTEAFF.